These 2 T cell receptor beta chains share one sample of origin, sequenced in a study of shared clonotypes between healthy human individuals. This table comes from immunoSEQ multiplex PCR, and its TCRdb copy is limited to in-frame clones, with some not included. This repertoire shows some 1.5 million clones, roughly 96% found once; its top ten account for approximately 1.1%. Sequenced material: naive CD4+ T cells sorted from blood. Specified subset: CD45RA+ positively selected. These receptors originate from a man younger than 40 in good health.

The chain is built from TRBV6-5 and TRBJ2-7, with 8 bases aligning to TRBD1. Trimming removed 10 bases from V and 3 bases from J; junction bases left unmatched: 11. The CDR3 sequence is 14 residues long. Germline values: CDR1 MNHEY, CDR2 SVGAGI. CDR3 sequence reads: CATTERTGIYEQYF. The CDR3 DNA reads as TGTGCCACGACGGAACGGACAGGGATCTACGAGCAGTACTTC.

The V and J genes are TRBV4-3 and TRBJ1-4; no clear D. V was pared by 1 base and J by 3 bases, with 3 bases between. Germline values: CDR1 LGHNA, CDR2 YSLEER. The CDR3 runs to 13 residues. CDR3 sequence reads: CASSQVANEKLFF. The CDR3, as DNA: TGCGCCAGCAGCCAAGTGGCTAATGAAAAACTGTTTTTT.